The 23 T cell receptor beta chains below come from one sample, sequenced in a study of blood T cell repertoires in COVID-19 (TCRdb year 2020). Preparation of the library involved the immunoSEQ multiplex PCR assay. Held by TCRdb, this immuneACCESS table contains in-frame sequences only and omits some clones. Under half of the omission traces to an unresolved V gene where checked; the cause of the rest is unknown. This sample holds 190,000 or so clones; approximately 86% were observed only once. Of the sample, 10% is held by the ten largest clones. Sequenced: PBMCs or T cells enriched from blood (not recorded which). The receptors derive from a man younger than 35 with acute COVID-19.

CDR3 region: CSARRVPQYF. DNA of the CDR3: TGCAGTGCTAGGCGGGTTCCGCAGTATTTT. This chain connects TRBV20-1 to TRBJ2-3; weak D call: TRBD2 (5 bases). The CDR3 runs 10 residues. V was clipped by 3 bases and J by 10 bases, with 8 bases between them. Looked up from germline, CDR1 is DFQATT and CDR2 is SNEGSKA (reference sequence).

The V call is TRBV4-1, the J call TRBJ1-1, with 7 bases lining up with TRBD1. Germline V lookup: CDR1 MGHRA, CDR2 YSYEKL. After removal of 5 bases from V and 5 bases from J, the junction contained 11 bases not matched to a gene. This CDR3 comprises 15 residues. As DNA, the CDR3 is TGCGCCAGCAGCAGAAGTGGACAGGCGAGGACTGAAGCTTTCTTT. Protein sequence: CASSRSGQARTEAFF.

The V and J genes are TRBV7-9 and TRBJ1-6, with 7 bases lining up with TRBD1. CDR1 is SEHNR and CDR2 is FQNEAQ in the germline V gene (reference sequence). The CDR3 is 14 residues long. V lost 5 bases, J lost 7 bases, and 5 bases stayed unmatched. The CDR3 is CASSPGQPNSPLHF. Written as DNA, the CDR3 is TGTGCCAGCAGCCCGGGACAGCCGAATTCACCCCTCCACTTT.

This clone was observed a single time. V gene TRBV7-2 combines with J gene TRBJ2-7; D might be TRBD2 (7 bases). V gave up 5 bases and J gave up 2 bases, with 19 bases separating them. The germline V gene has CDR1 SGHTA and CDR2 FQGNSA. The CDR3 is made up of 16 amino acids. CDR3 in DNA: TGTGCCAGCAGCCCAAGGGTACAGGGAGGGCCCTACGAGCAGTACTTC. Translated: CASSPRVQGGPYEQYF.

The chain is built from TRBV10-3 and TRBJ2-1; 9 bases align to TRBD2. V shed 7 bases and J 6 bases; nucleotides not matched to a gene: 7. The CDR3 consists of 14 residues. Per the germline V gene, CDR1 is ENHRY and CDR2 is SYGVKD. CDR3 DNA sequence: TGTGCCATCAAGGGAACTAGCGGGTCCAATGAGCAGTTCTTC. It codes for CAIKGTSGSNEQFF.

V usage is TRBV9 and J usage is TRBJ2-7; D is ambiguous. The CDR3 loop spans 15 amino acids. Trimming removed 0 bases from V and 5 bases from J, with 15 bases in between. CDR1 and CDR2 (germline): SGDLS, YYNGEE. The CDR3 DNA follows: TGTGCCAGCAGCGTAGGGGCCCCCGCTGAAAACGAGCAGTACTTC. Its protein product is CASSVGAPAENEQYF.

The rearrangement joins TRBV11-3 to TRBJ1-4; D remains unclear. The CDR3 is 16 amino acids. V shed 2 bases and J shed 5 bases, with 15 bases lying between them. Germline CDR1 reads SGHNT; CDR2 reads YENEEA. CDR3 nucleotides: TGTGCCAGCAGCTTACCCCCGAAGAGGCTAAATGAAAAACTGTTTTTT. Its translation: CASSLPPKRLNEKLFF.

The chain recombines TRBV7-6 with TRBJ2-7; weak D call: TRBD2 (7 bases). V was pared by 6 bases and J by 5 bases, with 26 bases between. Germline V gene data show CDR1 as SGHVS and CDR2 as FNYEAQ. This CDR3 is 17 amino acids long. The CDR3 protein is CASSTPSRLGGGHEQYF. The CDR3 DNA reads as TGTGCCAGCAGTACACCCTCCCGCTTGGGGGGGGGCCACGAGCAGTACTTC. Together with reference TRBV7-6 and TRBJ2-7, the CDR3 gives the full variable domain: GAGVSQSPRYKVTKRGQDVALRCDPISGHVSLYWYRQALGQGPEFLTYFNYEAQQDKSGLPNDRFSAERPEGSISTLTIQRTEQRDSAMYRCASSTPSRLGGGHEQYFGPGTRLTVT.

This clone was seen once. The chain joins TRBV3-1 (or the pseudogene TRBV3-2) to TRBJ2-4, with 13 bases lining up with TRBD2. This CDR3 is built from 17 residues. J was trimmed by 2 bases and V by 7 bases; bases with no gene match: 8. Germline CDR1 is LGHDT and CDR2 is YNNKEL (reference sequence). In DNA, the CDR3 is TGTGCCAGCACCCGGGAGGGACTAGCGGGGTCCAAAAACATTCAGTACTTC. Translation: CASTREGLAGSKNIQYF.

The V call is TRBV7-3, the J call TRBJ2-1, with D possibly TRBD2 on 6 matching bases. This CDR3 is 17 amino acids long. The germline gives CDR1 SGHTA, CDR2 FQGTGA. Trimming took 5 bases from V and 9 from J, leaving 26 bases between them. The CDR3 is CASSPGTSPRTRGEQFF. In DNA form, the CDR3 reads TGTGCCAGCAGCCCAGGGACTTCACCCAGAACAAGGGGTGAGCAGTTCTTC.

This sequence joins TRBV27 and TRBJ1-5, with D unresolved. The CDR3 has 12 amino acids. V was pared by 2 bases and J by 7 bases, with 6 bases between. Germline values: CDR1 MNHEY, CDR2 SMNVEV (reference sequence). The CDR3 DNA is TGTGCCAGCAGTTTACAGTCCCAGCCCCAGCATTTT. Protein: CASSLQSQPQHF.

The chain uses TRBV2 and TRBJ1-3, with 11 bases lining up with TRBD1. Unmatched junction bases numbered 2, after V lost 9 bases and J lost 4 bases. This CDR3 is 13 amino acids long. Per the germline V gene, CDR1 is SNHLY and CDR2 is FYNNEI. CDR3 in DNA: TGTGCCAGTGGGACAGGGGGAGGAAACACCATATATTTT. Its translation is CASGTGGGNTIYF.

V is TRBV28 and J is TRBJ2-4, with D uncertain. The germline V and J ends were trimmed by 3 bases and 9 bases, with 6 bases remaining between them. Germline lookup yields CDR1 MDHEN and CDR2 SYDVKM. The length of the CDR3 is 11 residues. CDR3 DNA sequence: TGTGCCAGCAGTTTCTCAGGCATTCAGTACTTC. It translates to CASSFSGIQYF.

The chain has TRBV9 and TRBJ1-1; D unresolved. CDR1 and CDR2 from the germline V gene are SGDLS and YYNGEE. The CDR3 is made up of 15 amino acids. V lost 0 bases to trimming and J lost 4 bases, with 13 bases between them. CDR3 nucleotides: TGTGCCAGCAGCGTAGTGGATCGGGGAAGCACTGAAGCTTTCTTT. Protein: CASSVVDRGSTEAFF.

This chain links TRBV6-5 with TRBJ1-2; D is possibly TRBD1 (5 bases). The V gene lost 10 bases and the J gene lost 4 bases, with 19 bases spanning the gap. The CDR3 contains 14 residues. The V gene's germline CDR1 is MNHEY and CDR2 SVGAGI. CDR3 DNA: TGTGCCACCCTACTACCCGGGGGTGGCTATGGCTACACCTTC. Translation gives CATLLPGGGYGYTF.

The chain couples TRBV12-3 or TRBV12-4 to TRBJ1-5; D gene ambiguous. The V end lost 7 bases, the J end lost 5 bases, and 12 bases lay between the germline ends. The CDR3 runs 13 residues. CDR3 coding DNA: TGTGCCAGCACCTCGAGGGTTCATCAGCCCCAGCATTTT. Translation gives CASTSRVHQPQHF.

The chain couples TRBV5-1 to TRBJ2-7; D perhaps matches TRBD2 (5 bases). This CDR3 is built from 12 residues. Germline values: CDR1 SGHRS, CDR2 YFSETQ. The V gene lost 0 bases and the J gene lost 12 bases, with 13 bases spanning the gap. CDR3: CASSLDSGKTYF. The DNA of the CDR3 is TGCGCCAGCAGCTTGGATTCCGGGAAGACGTACTTC.

The genes are TRBV21-1 and TRBJ2-5; the D segment call TRBD1 is taken from the table without a DNA check. TRBV21-1 is described as a pseudogene. The CDR3 runs to 20 residues. CDR3 in DNA: TGTGCCAGCAGCAAAGGACCTTTGACCGGGACAGGGGTTTACTTAGAGACCCAGTACTTC. It specifies CASSKGPLTGTGVYLETQYF.

The chain is built from TRBV5-3 and TRBJ1-5; no reliable D call. TRBV5-3 is an open reading frame whose function is uncertain. The CDR3 has 17 amino acids. Trimming removed 0 bases from V and 0 bases from J, with 13 bases in between. This CDR3 is CARSLDDGEYSNQPQHF. The CDR3 DNA reads as TGTGCCAGAAGCTTGGATGACGGAGAGTATAGCAATCAGCCCCAGCATTTT.

The chain employs TRBV28 and TRBJ1-2; 10 bases are shared with TRBD1. This CDR3 has 15 residues. V shed 4 bases and J 8 bases; nucleotides not matched to a gene: 10. Germline CDR1 reads MDHEN; CDR2 reads SYDVKM. The chain's CDR3 is CASSSAGTGEKGYTF. For the CDR3, the DNA is TGTGCCAGCAGTTCCGCCGGGACAGGGGAGAAAGGCTACACCTTC.

The table lists this clone with a few counts. The chain joins TRBV28 to TRBJ1-5; 7 positions match TRBD1. Per germline, CDR1 MDHEN and CDR2 SYDVKM. V gave up 5 bases and J gave up 6 bases; unmatched junction bases: 13. CDR3 size: 16 residues. This chain's CDR3 is CASSLPKMTGIQPQHF. CDR3 bases: TGTGCCAGCAGTCTACCCAAAATGACAGGGATTCAGCCCCAGCATTTT.

The chain links TRBV28 to TRBJ2-1, with 8 bases matching TRBD1. The V and J ends lost 6 bases and 5 bases, in that order; junction bases with no gene match: 12. Germline loops: CDR1 MDHEN, CDR2 SYDVKM. This CDR3 region has 16 residues. The CDR3 DNA sequence: TGTGCCAGCAGGCTGATTCGGGACAGGCAGAACAATGAGCAGTTCTTC. Residues: CASRLIRDRQNNEQFF.

This clone was observed a single time. CDR3 residues: CASLQDRSTGELFF. The CDR3 coding sequence is TGTGCCAGCCTCCAGGACAGATCCACCGGGGAGCTGTTTTTT. V and J are TRBV7-2 and TRBJ2-2, with TRBD1 as a possible D gene (6 bases). Looked up from germline, CDR1 is SGHTA and CDR2 is FQGNSA. Trimming left V 8 bases short and J 4 bases short, with 14 bases between. This CDR3 contains 14 residues.